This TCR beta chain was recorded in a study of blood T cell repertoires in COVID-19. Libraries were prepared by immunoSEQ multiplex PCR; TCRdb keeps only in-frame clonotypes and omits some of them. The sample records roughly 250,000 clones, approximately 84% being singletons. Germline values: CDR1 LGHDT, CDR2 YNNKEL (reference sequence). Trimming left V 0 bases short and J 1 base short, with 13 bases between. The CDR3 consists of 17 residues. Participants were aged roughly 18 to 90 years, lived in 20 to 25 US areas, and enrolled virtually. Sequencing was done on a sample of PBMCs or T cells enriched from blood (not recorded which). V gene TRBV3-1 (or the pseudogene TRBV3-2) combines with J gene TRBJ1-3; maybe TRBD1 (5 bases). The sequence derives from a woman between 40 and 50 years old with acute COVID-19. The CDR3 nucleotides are TGTGCCAGCAGCCAAGATCGAGACCAGGGATCTGGAAACACCATATATTTT. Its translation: CASSQDRDQGSGNTIYF.